This T cell receptor (beta chain) was sequenced during a study of brain metastases from non-small cell lung cancer. Study-wide results and limits: Brain metastases shared most TCR repertoire with primaries, with sparse T cells. T-cell infiltration was lower in brain metastases than primaries (P < 0.001).

Assay: immunoSEQ multiplex PCR; the TCRdb copy retains only in-frame clones and omits some. The data contain around 1,900 clones, 84% of them singletons. Concerning this clone: As yet, its antigen is unknown.

Sequencing was performed on primary lung tumor tissue. This clonotype was obtained from a donor aged 40 or over with non-small cell lung cancer.

The CDR3 loop is CATSAGGRTEAFF. CDR3 nucleotides: TGTGCCACCAGTGCAGGGGGAAGGACTGAAGCTTTCTTT. This chain joins TRBV24-1 and TRBJ1-1; 7 bases align to TRBD1. Germline lookup yields CDR1 KGHDR and CDR2 SFDVKD. V lost 5 bases and J lost 5; bases outside the gene matches: 4. This CDR3 has 13 residues.